A single sample is the source of the 30 T cell receptor beta chains below, sequenced in a study of T cell responses to AZD1222 COVID-19 vaccine. Measured with immunoSEQ multiplex PCR; TCRdb has only the in-frame clones, and not every one. Seen here are 73,000 or so clones, around 88% observed once, and the top ten hold about a fifth. The sample in question was peripheral blood, obtained on day 0 of AZD1222 vaccination. The receptors come from an adult in good health.

This chain links TRBV7-2 with TRBJ1-5, with D tentatively TRBD1 (6 bases). Germline CDR1 SGHTA, CDR2 FQGNSA. The CDR3 runs to 15 residues. The V end was cut by 5 bases, the J end by 2 bases, with 13 bases between. CDR3: CASSLQGMGNQPQHF. CDR3 coding DNA: TGTGCCAGCAGCCTACAGGGTATGGGCAATCAGCCCCAGCATTTT.

The rearrangement uses TRBV7-3 and TRBJ2-6; D gene uncertain. The CDR3 loop spans 16 amino acids. Trimming cost V 0 bases and J 0 bases, with 6 bases left between them. Per the germline V gene, CDR1 is SGHTA and CDR2 is FQGTGA. CDR3 in DNA: TGTGCCAGCAGCTTAACGGGCTTCTCTGGGGCCAACGTCCTGACTTTC. Amino acids: CASSLTGFSGANVLTF.

The V call is TRBV9, the J call TRBJ2-1; 10 nucleotides line up with TRBD2. CDR3 length: 15 residues. V was clipped by 1 base and J by 7 bases; unmatched bases: 5. CDR1 SGDLS and CDR2 YYNGEE come from the germline V gene. CDR3 nucleotides: TGTGCCAGCAGCGTATGGGCTAGCGGGGGAAATGAGCAGTTCTTC. As protein: CASSVWASGGNEQFF.

This clone was recorded a few times. The chain employs TRBV12-3 or TRBV12-4 and TRBJ2-7; 8 nucleotides agree with TRBD1. The V segment lost 6 bases and the J segment 3 bases; nucleotides outside the gene matches: 1. The CDR3 sequence is 12 residues long. CDR3 DNA sequence: TGTGCCAGCAGAACAGGGGGCTACGAGCAGTACTTC. This gives the protein CASRTGGYEQYF.

J is TRBJ2-3 and V is TRBV30, with 13 bases that match TRBD2. The CDR3 runs 15 residues. V was pared by 6 bases and J by 4 bases, with 7 bases of the junction left unmatched. Germline loops: CDR1 GTSNPN, CDR2 SVGIG (reference sequence). In DNA, the CDR3 is TGTGCCTGCCAAACTAGCGGGGGGGCCGCAGATACGCAGTATTTT. It specifies CACQTSGGAADTQYF.

The chain couples TRBV19 to TRBJ2-2; TRBD2 might be the D (5 bases). V dropped 5 bases and J dropped 0 bases, with 10 bases sitting between them. Germline CDR1 reads LNHDA; CDR2 reads SQIVND (reference sequence). This CDR3 has 15 residues. CDR3 sequence (DNA): TGTGCCAGTAGTGTCCCGGGATCGAACACCGGGGAGCTGTTTTTT. Translating it yields CASSVPGSNTGELFF.

V and J are TRBV10-2 and TRBJ1-4; D is uncertain. CDR3 length equals 13 residues. Germline CDR1 is WSHSY and CDR2 is SAAADI. Trimming removed 3 bases from V and 4 bases from J, with 6 bases in between. In DNA, the CDR3 is TGCGCCAGCAGTGACCCGGATAATGAAAAACTGTTTTTT. This encodes CASSDPDNEKLFF.

The chain employs TRBV18 and TRBJ1-6; TRBD1 matches 7 bases. J was trimmed by 7 bases and V by 2 bases; bases with no gene match: 8. Germline V gene lookup returns CDR1 KGHSH and CDR2 LQKENI. This CDR3 comprises 16 residues. In DNA form, the CDR3 reads TGTGCCAGCTCACCAGGGCCAGGGGGGTCGAATTCACCCCTCCACTTT. Protein product: CASSPGPGGSNSPLHF.

The chain has TRBV9 and TRBJ1-5; TRBD1 matches 7 bases. V lost 0 bases and J lost 6; bases outside the gene matches: 6. The CDR3 extends over 15 amino acids. CDR1 and CDR2 (germline): SGDLS, YYNGEE. For the CDR3, the DNA is TGTGCCAGCAGCGTAGGAGACAGGGCGGGTCAGCCCCAGCATTTT. This translates into CASSVGDRAGQPQHF. Together with reference TRBV9 and TRBJ1-5, the CDR3 gives the full variable domain: DSGVTQTPKHLITATGQRVTLRCSPRSGDLSVYWYQQSLDQGLQFLIQYYNGEERAKGNILERFSAQQFPDLHSELNLSSLELGDSALYFCASSVGDRAGQPQHFGDGTRLSIL.

The chain couples TRBV7-3 to TRBJ2-3; 9 positions match TRBD2. This CDR3 is 15 amino acids long. The V and J ends lost 4 bases and 0 bases, in that order; junction bases with no gene match: 2. Germline V CDR1 and CDR2: SGHTA, FQGTGA. The CDR3 sequence is CASSSSGASTDTQYF. For the CDR3, the DNA is TGTGCCAGCAGCTCTAGCGGGGCAAGCACAGATACGCAGTATTTT.

The chain uses TRBV4-3 and TRBJ1-3, with unresolved D. Trimming took off 0 bases at V and 0 bases at J, with 6 bases between the two ends. The CDR3 has 15 amino acids. The germline V gene has CDR1 LGHNA and CDR2 YSLEER. The CDR3 coding sequence is TGCGCCAGCAGCCAAGACAGGAGCTCTGGAAACACCATATATTTT. Amino acid sequence: CASSQDRSSGNTIYF.

V gene TRBV18 combines with J gene TRBJ2-3, with TRBD1 identical over 8 bases. V lost 11 bases to trimming and J lost 0 bases; unmatched junction nucleotides: 4. The CDR3 runs to 13 residues. The germline V gene encodes CDR1 KGHSH and CDR2 LQKENI. The CDR3 loop is CASRDRSTDTQYF. In DNA form, the CDR3 reads TGTGCCTCACGGGACAGGAGCACAGATACGCAGTATTTT.

This clone was counted a single time. V usage is TRBV28 and J usage is TRBJ1-2, with D possibly TRBD1 on 5 matching bases. The V gene lost 10 bases and the J gene lost 2 bases, with 11 bases spanning the gap. The CDR3 spans 12 residues. Germline V gene data show CDR1 as MDHEN and CDR2 as SYDVKM. CDR3 region: CATSRGNYGYTF. CDR3 sequence (DNA): TGTGCCACCTCGCGGGGGAACTATGGCTACACCTTC.

Here the CDR3 reads CASSLMRGSEKLFF. The CDR3 DNA reads as TGCGCCAGCAGCTTGATGCGGGGCAGTGAAAAACTGTTTTTT. This chain uses TRBV5-1 with TRBJ1-4, with D perhaps TRBD1 (5 bases). The germline V gene encodes CDR1 SGHRS and CDR2 YFSETQ. This CDR3 is 14 amino acids long. Deletions cut 1 base from V and 7 bases from J, with 11 bases between.

V usage is TRBV5-5 and J usage is TRBJ2-7; 9 bases agree with TRBD1. Trimming took 4 bases from V and 4 from J; bases not matched to a gene: 9. The CDR3 covers 15 residues. Germline CDR1 SGHKS, CDR2 YYEKEE (reference sequence). CDR3 sequence: CASSVQPGQGYEQYF. The DNA for the CDR3 is TGTGCCAGCAGCGTCCAACCGGGACAGGGATACGAGCAGTACTTC.

This sequence joins TRBV28 and TRBJ1-5; D gene ambiguous. The CDR3 runs to 13 residues. Germline loops: CDR1 MDHEN, CDR2 SYDVKM. Trimming cost V 6 bases and J 4 bases, with 10 bases left between them. The CDR3 DNA reads TGTGCCAGCAGGCCTCAACAGAATCAGCCCCAGCATTTT. This translates into CASRPQQNQPQHF.

This chain links TRBV7-2 with TRBJ1-6, with D perhaps TRBD1 (5 bases). CDR1 SGHTA and CDR2 FQGNSA come from the germline V gene. The CDR3 has 15 amino acids. V was cut by 0 bases and J by 9 bases, with 12 bases left in between. In DNA form, the CDR3 reads TGTGCCAGCAGCTTAGCGGTAGGGGATGCTTCACCCCTCCACTTT. It codes for CASSLAVGDASPLHF.

The V gene is TRBV24-1, the J gene TRBJ1-2, with D hard to call. V lost 2 bases, J lost 8 bases, and 14 bases lay in between. Germline CDR1 and CDR2: KGHDR and SFDVKD. The CDR3 covers 14 residues. The DNA of the CDR3 is TGTGCCACCAGTGATTCCGACGGTCCGGAGGGCTACACCTTC. This gives the protein CATSDSDGPEGYTF.

This chain uses TRBV6-5 with TRBJ1-5, with D possibly TRBD1 on 6 matching bases. From germline, CDR1 is MNHEY and CDR2 SVGAGI. V was trimmed by 2 bases and J by 0 bases, leaving 8 bases between them. This CDR3 comprises 15 residues. The CDR3 DNA follows: TGTGCCAGCAGTTACCACAGGGATAGCAATCAGCCCCAGCATTTT. Translated: CASSYHRDSNQPQHF.

This chain links TRBV10-1 with TRBJ2-1; 11 bases are shared with TRBD2. After removal of 3 bases from V and 5 bases from J, the junction contained 6 bases not matched to a gene. Germline CDR1 and CDR2: WNHNN and SYGVQD (reference sequence). The CDR3 has 16 amino acids. CDR3: CASSDHLAGGHNEQFF. CDR3 DNA: TGCGCCAGCAGTGACCATCTAGCGGGGGGCCACAATGAGCAGTTCTTC.

This chain joins TRBV14 and TRBJ2-7, with D uncertain. The CDR3 runs to 14 residues. Per germline, CDR1 SGHDN and CDR2 FVKESK. The V gene lost 5 bases and the J gene lost 0 bases, with 11 bases spanning the gap. This CDR3 reads CASSFRRSSYEQYF. For the CDR3, the DNA is TGTGCCAGCAGCTTCCGCCGAAGCTCCTACGAGCAGTACTTC. The entire variable domain, with the rest obtained from reference TRBV14 and TRBJ2-7, is as follows: EAGVTQFPSHSVIEKGQTVTLRCDPISGHDNLYWYRRVMGKEIKFLLHFVKESKQDESGMPNNRFLAERTGGTYSTLKVQPAELEDSGVYFCASSFRRSSYEQYFGPGTRLTVT.

The count of this clone is one. The chain has TRBV30 and TRBJ1-1; D might be TRBD1 (5 bases). Trimming took 5 bases from V and 6 from J, leaving 13 bases between them. The germline V gene encodes CDR1 GTSNPN and CDR2 SVGIG (reference sequence). The CDR3 length is 12 residues. This CDR3 is CAWDSRPPEAFF. CDR3 coding DNA: TGTGCCTGGGACAGCCGTCCTCCTGAAGCTTTCTTT.

This chain connects TRBV30 to TRBJ2-7; perhaps TRBD1 as D (6 bases). The ends were cut back, 2 bases at V and 1 base at J, with 9 bases in the middle. The CDR3 sequence is 13 residues long. The germline V gene has CDR1 GTSNPN and CDR2 SVGIG (reference sequence). The CDR3 loop is CAWSLGASYEQYF. Written as DNA, the CDR3 is TGTGCCTGGAGTTTGGGGGCTTCCTACGAGCAGTACTTC.

V gene TRBV6-2 or TRBV6-3 combines with J gene TRBJ1-6; D not resolved. The CDR3 extends over 18 amino acids. CDR1 MNHEY and CDR2 SVGEGT come from the germline V gene. V shed 2 bases and J shed 0 bases, with 14 bases lying between them. The CDR3 region is CASSYLGRLSSYNSPLHF. The CDR3 DNA reads as TGTGCCAGCAGTTACCTCGGGAGGTTGAGCTCCTATAATTCACCCCTCCACTTT.

The rearrangement links TRBV4-1 to TRBJ1-1; D is undetermined. This CDR3 has 15 residues. V lost 1 base and J lost 1, with 10 bases in between. Germline values: CDR1 MGHRA, CDR2 YSYEKL. Written as DNA, the CDR3 is TGCGCCAGCAGCCAAGCAGCGTCCCCGAACACTGAAGCTTTCTTT. Translated, it gives CASSQAASPNTEAFF.

The V and J genes are TRBV28 and TRBJ2-7; 11 bases are a match to TRBD1. Trimming removed 7 bases from V and 2 bases from J; junction bases left unmatched: 16. Germline V gene lookup returns CDR1 MDHEN and CDR2 SYDVKM. The CDR3 spans 18 residues. DNA of the CDR3: TGTGCCAGCACTAGCTACCTTATGGGACAGGGGGGACCCTACGAGCAGTACTTC. Translated: CASTSYLMGQGGPYEQYF.

The chain uses TRBV4-2 and TRBJ1-5, with D possibly matching TRBD1 (6 bases). The CDR3 spans 17 residues. Per germline, CDR1 LGHNA and CDR2 YNFKEQ. V was trimmed by 0 bases and J by 9 bases, leaving 21 bases between them. The CDR3 sequence: CASSQDWATGEPWPQHF. The CDR3 DNA is TGTGCCAGCAGCCAAGATTGGGCGACAGGAGAGCCGTGGCCCCAGCATTTT.

V usage is TRBV19 and J usage is TRBJ1-6; D perhaps matches TRBD1 (5 bases). The V end was cut by 3 bases, the J end by 0 bases, with 21 bases between. The germline gives CDR1 LNHDA, CDR2 SQIVND (reference sequence). The CDR3 loop spans 20 amino acids. The CDR3 DNA follows: TGTGCCAGTAGTATGCGAGCGCTGACAGAGGGGAGCTCCTATAATTCACCCCTCCACTTT. Amino acid sequence: CASSMRALTEGSSYNSPLHF.

There are a few counts of this clone. The chain carries TRBV9 and TRBJ2-3; 9 nucleotides align to TRBD2. With 3 bases clipped from V and 8 bases from J, the junction kept 7 bases outside the gene matches. Germline V lookup: CDR1 SGDLS, CDR2 YYNGEE. The CDR3 loop spans 14 amino acids. The CDR3 protein is CASSARGGQGTQYF. CDR3 sequence (DNA): TGTGCCAGCAGCGCGCGGGGGGGCCAGGGTACGCAGTATTTT. The full variable domain, in which reference TRBV9 and TRBJ2-3 provide the parts outside the CDR3, is DSGVTQTPKHLITATGQRVTLRCSPRSGDLSVYWYQQSLDQGLQFLIQYYNGEERAKGNILERFSAQQFPDLHSELNLSSLELGDSALYFCASSARGGQGTQYFGPGTRLTVL.

The rearrangement joins TRBV7-8 to TRBJ1-1; 12 bases fit TRBD1. The junction had 8 bases not matched to a gene; V was cut back by 4 bases and J by 11 bases. CDR1 and CDR2 from the germline V gene are SGHVS and FQNEAQ. CDR3 length: 14 residues. The CDR3 nucleotides are TGTGCCAGCAGCTCCGGGACAGGGGGCGTTAATGCTTTCTTT. Its protein product is CASSSGTGGVNAFF. Filled out from reference TRBV7-8 and TRBJ1-1, the complete variable domain reads GAGVSQSPRYKVAKRGQDVALRCDPISGHVSLFWYQQALGQGPEFLTYFQNEAQLDKSGLPSDRFFAERPEGSVSTLKIQRTQQEDSAVYLCASSSGTGGVNAFFGQGTRLTVV.